What follows describes a single TCR beta chain. The antigen is not known. The data stem from a study of a mutant IDH1 vaccine in newly diagnosed glioma. As for time point: week 11, during vaccination. Every single dose of the vaccine, 300 ug of mutant IDH1 20-mer peptide, came with topical imiquimod. With 2 bases clipped from V and 7 bases from J, the junction kept 7 bases outside the gene matches. The CDR3 contains 15 residues. Germline V lookup: CDR1 SGHNT, CDR2 YYREEE (reference sequence). Repertoires were generated with immunoSEQ multiplex PCR, while TCRdb's copy carries only in-frame clones and drops some. The data show 20,000 to 30,000 clones, around 73% seen once.

Source: PBMCs, taken from a glioma patient whose treatment included an IDH1 peptide vaccine. The clonotype was recovered from a woman aged 18-29 years with glioma. The V call is TRBV5-4, the J call TRBJ2-1; 9 nucleotides line up with TRBD1. The CDR3 DNA is TGTGCCAGCAGCTTTGCCGGGACAGGGAAAAATGAGCAGTTCTTC. Amino acids: CASSFAGTGKNEQFF.